This T cell receptor (beta chain) is drawn from a study of blood T cell repertoires in COVID-19. The germline V gene has CDR1 KGHSH and CDR2 LQKENI. The CDR3 has 15 amino acids. J gave up 1 base and V 6 bases, and 5 bases lay outside the gene matches. As to this clone: The sample holds other DNA sequences that translate to the same CDR3.

Some clones are missing from TCRdb's copy, which holds only in-frame ones; the method was immunoSEQ multiplex PCR. Of a few hundred thousand clones listed, about four fifths are singletons. This chain uses TRBV18 with TRBJ2-2; TRBD1 matches at 7 bases. This clonotype was sampled from a woman between 40 and 50 years old with acute COVID-19. The sample consisted of PBMCs or T cells enriched from blood (not recorded which). CDR3: CASSQRQGNTGELFF. CDR3 bases: TGTGCCAGCTCCCAGCGACAGGGGAACACCGGGGAGCTGTTTTTT.